This paragraph reports one T cell receptor beta chain. Antigen: not known. Every sorted population was more than 98% pure. The whole isolated RNA underwent reverse transcription, so sequencing captured expressed TCRB transcripts. Sequencing was performed with immunoSEQ multiplex PCR; in TCRdb, only in-frame clones are kept and a portion is missing. Among about 22,000 clones listed, around three fifths were seen once. The sample belongs to a study of beta chain features in type 1 diabetes. J was trimmed by 2 bases and V by 2 bases; bases with no gene match: 2. Looked up from germline, CDR1 is SGHDT and CDR2 is YYEEEE. This CDR3 has 15 residues. Study-wide results and limits: Naive, central memory and Treg TCRB repertoires appeared more alike in patients than in healthy donors. Type 1 diabetes patients showed a moderate but significant shortening of TCRB CDR3s in all four CD4+ subsets. Patients with type 1 diabetes showed fewer VDJ junction insertions and more deletions.

The receptor was isolated from a man aged 18 to 35 with type 1 diabetes. The sequencing input was stem cell memory CD4+ T cells from blood. The chain recombines TRBV5-6 with TRBJ2-7; 12 nucleotides align to TRBD1. The CDR3 DNA is TGTGCCAGCAGCTTAGGGACAGGGGGCGCCTACGAGCAGTACTTC. This sequence encodes CASSLGTGGAYEQYF. The whole variable domain, remainder taken from reference TRBV5-6 and TRBJ2-7, is DAGVTQSPTHLIKTRGQQVTLRCSPKSGHDTVSWYQQALGQGPQFIFQYYEEEERQRGNFPDRFSGHQFPNYSSELNVNALLLGDSALYLCASSLGTGGAYEQYFGPGTRLTVT.